Each of the 21 T cell receptor beta chains below was sequenced from the same sample in a study of T-cell memory formation after mild COVID-19. One entry per CDR3 protein, called by TCRdb with MiXCR from the 5' RACE reads. The data contain about 290,000 distinct CDR3 sequences, less than 20% of them seen just once; the ten biggest clones take up about a fifth. Source material: PBMCs or a T cell subset sorted from them (not recorded which). These receptors were obtained from a man aged 18 to 29 who had mild COVID-19 (a few samples of this study predate the infection). Cell type and time point are not known.

This clonotype was picked up a small number of times. This chain connects TRBV5-1 to TRBJ1-1; D remains unclear. The ends were cut back, 2 bases at V and 1 base at J, with 9 bases in the middle. Germline values: CDR1 SGHRS, CDR2 YFSETQ. This CDR3 has 14 residues. CDR3 loop: CASSLTTPNTEAFF. The CDR3 bases are TGCGCCAGCAGCTTAACGACGCCGAACACTGAAGCTTTCTTT.

This chain links TRBV16 with TRBJ2-7; the match to TRBD2 covers 7 bases. The CDR3 is 14 amino acids. After removal of 2 bases from V and 2 bases from J, the junction contained 3 bases not matched to a gene. Germline lookup yields CDR1 KGHSY and CDR2 FQNENV. The CDR3 nucleotides are TGTGCCAGCAGCCAAAAAGGGACTACCTACGAGCAGTACTTC. Translating gives CASSQKGTTYEQYF.

V is TRBV5-6 and J is TRBJ1-1; D is possibly TRBD1 (6 bases). V shed 3 bases and J shed 6 bases, with 18 bases lying between them. Germline CDR1 reads SGHDT; CDR2 reads YYEEEE. The CDR3 runs to 15 residues. CDR3 amino acids: CASSWEPGGDAEAFF. The CDR3 bases are TGTGCCAGCAGCTGGGAGCCGGGGGGCGACGCTGAAGCTTTCTTT.

In this sample, this clonotype turned up a few times. The chain carries TRBV10-3 and TRBJ2-2; D is undetermined. The CDR3 extends over 11 amino acids. Looked up from germline, CDR1 is ENHRY and CDR2 is SYGVKD. Trimming removed 7 bases at V and 7 bases at J, with 7 bases between. CDR3 in amino acids: CAITVGGELFF. CDR3 DNA sequence: TGTGCCATCACTGTGGGCGGGGAGCTGTTTTTT.

This clonotype was seen only a few times. V gene TRBV29-1 combines with J gene TRBJ2-7; D is undetermined. V was pared by 6 bases and J by 2 bases, with 11 bases between. Germline V gene lookup returns CDR1 SQVTM and CDR2 ANQGSEA. This CDR3 has 12 amino acids. CDR3 loop: CSVLTPTYEQYF. CDR3 nucleotides: TGCAGCGTGTTGACTCCTACCTACGAGCAGTACTTC.

The chain uses TRBV5-1 and TRBJ1-6; D not resolved. Looked up from germline, CDR1 is SGHRS and CDR2 is YFSETQ. Trimming left V 0 bases short and J 0 bases short, with 10 bases between. The CDR3 contains 17 residues. The CDR3 loop is CASSLGVGSSYNSPLHF. CDR3 coding DNA: TGCGCCAGCAGCTTGGGGGTAGGAAGCTCCTATAATTCACCCCTCCACTTT.

The rearrangement uses TRBV5-4 and TRBJ2-7, with 12 nucleotides matching TRBD2. The CDR3 runs to 14 residues. The V segment lost 2 bases and the J segment 4 bases; nucleotides outside the gene matches: 1. Germline V lookup: CDR1 SGHNT, CDR2 YYREEE (reference sequence). The CDR3 here is CASSFGTSGYEQYV. The CDR3 nucleotides read TGTGCCAGCAGCTTCGGGACTAGCGGGTACGAGCAGTACGTC.

The rearrangement joins TRBV5-1 to TRBJ1-4; 7 bases are a match to TRBD1. This CDR3 has 14 amino acids. With 3 bases clipped from V and 10 bases from J, the junction kept 9 bases outside the gene matches. CDR1 is SGHRS and CDR2 is YFSETQ in the germline V gene. The CDR3 reads CASSSIDREGKLFF. CDR3 DNA sequence: TGCGCCAGCAGCTCAATTGACAGGGAGGGAAAACTGTTTTTT.

This clonotype was seen many times. The rearrangement links TRBV10-1 to TRBJ2-5, with D unresolved. This CDR3 has 17 amino acids. Germline lookup yields CDR1 WNHNN and CDR2 SYGVQD (reference sequence). The ends were cut back, 0 bases at V and 0 bases at J, with 14 bases in the middle. The chain's CDR3 is CASSESTPASYQETQYF. As DNA, the CDR3 is TGCGCCAGCAGTGAGTCGACTCCGGCCAGCTACCAAGAGACCCAGTACTTC.

The rearrangement joins TRBV5-1 to TRBJ2-5, with TRBD1 identical over 9 bases. The junction had 4 bases not matched to a gene; V was cut back by 4 bases and J by 3 bases. CDR3 length: 14 amino acids. Germline V gene lookup returns CDR1 SGHRS and CDR2 YFSETQ. CDR3 bases: TGCGCCAGCAGCCCTGGACAGGGGAAAGAGACCCAGTACTTC. Translated: CASSPGQGKETQYF.

This clonotype was seen a handful of times. CDR3 protein: CASSHAGVGYSPLHF. The CDR3 DNA follows: TGCGCCAGCAGTCATGCCGGGGTCGGATATTCACCCCTCCACTTT. J is TRBJ1-6 and V is TRBV23-1; D uncertain. TRBV23-1 is recorded as an ORF, its role being uncertain. V lost 3 bases, J lost 8 bases, and 14 bases lay in between. The CDR3 covers 15 residues.

This clonotype appeared a few times. The rearrangement links TRBV10-3 to TRBJ1-5; no definite D call. Trimming took 11 bases from V and 0 from J, leaving 11 bases between them. There are 13 residues in the CDR3. Germline V gives CDR1 ENHRY, CDR2 SYGVKD. CDR3 DNA sequence: TGTGCCTCCGCATTCTCTAGCAATCAGCCCCAGCATTTT. This encodes CASAFSSNQPQHF.

This clonotype was seen only a few times. The chain combines TRBV6-2 or TRBV6-3 with TRBJ2-2; 7 bases fit TRBD1. V shed 11 bases and J 6 bases; nucleotides not matched to a gene: 12. Germline lookup yields CDR1 MNHEY and CDR2 SVGEGT. The CDR3 loop spans 14 amino acids. The CDR3 bases are TGTGCCGCCTGGGACAGTAGTTGGGCCGGGGAGCTGTTTTTT. This gives the protein CAAWDSSWAGELFF.

This clonotype has a handful of counts. The rearrangement joins TRBV27 to TRBJ1-2; 7 nucleotides line up with TRBD1. Germline V gives CDR1 MNHEY, CDR2 SMNVEV (reference sequence). CDR3 length: 13 amino acids. The ends lost 5 bases at V and 6 bases at J; junction bases unmatched: 6. The CDR3 DNA is TGTGCCAGCAGTCCCCGGGGACAGCATGGCTACACCTTC. It translates to CASSPRGQHGYTF.

There are a few counts of this clonotype. The chain is built from TRBV27 and TRBJ1-2; D unresolved. Germline CDR1 reads MNHEY; CDR2 reads SMNVEV (reference sequence). The CDR3 has 14 residues. The V end lost 7 bases, the J end lost 2 bases, and 14 bases lay between the germline ends. For the CDR3, the DNA is TGTGCCAGCACCTCTGGAGGGCCGAACTATGGCTACACCTTC. Protein sequence: CASTSGGPNYGYTF.

This chain joins TRBV12-3 or TRBV12-4 and TRBJ2-5, with 12 bases fitting TRBD2. This CDR3 is built from 15 residues. Trimming took 8 bases from V and 2 from J; bases not matched to a gene: 6. CDR3 in amino acids: CASGGLAGRQETQYF. CDR3 DNA sequence: TGTGCCAGCGGGGGACTAGCGGGCCGTCAAGAGACCCAGTACTTC.

There are many counts of this clonotype. This chain connects TRBV12-3 or TRBV12-4 to TRBJ1-5; D gene uncertain. The CDR3 is 12 amino acids. Trimming removed 3 bases from V and 6 bases from J, with 6 bases in between. The CDR3 nucleotides are TGTGCCAGCAGTTTTCTTCCTCAGCCCCAGCATTTT. Protein sequence: CASSFLPQPQHF.

In its sample, this clonotype was seen a few times. The chain carries TRBV4-1 and TRBJ1-2; tentatively, D is TRBD1 (5 bases). The V gene's germline CDR1 is MGHRA and CDR2 YSYEKL. This CDR3 spans 15 amino acids. V lost 5 bases and J lost 3, with 16 bases in between. This CDR3 is CASSLGAGRDYGYTF. DNA for the CDR3: TGCGCCAGCAGCTTGGGCGCGGGACGTGACTATGGCTACACCTTC.

The chain combines TRBV6-5 with TRBJ1-2; weak D call: TRBD1 (5 bases). This CDR3 has 13 amino acids. V shed 7 bases and J shed 4 bases, with 13 bases lying between them. Germline CDR1 MNHEY, CDR2 SVGAGI. The CDR3 protein is CASIQGRFYGYTF. The DNA of the CDR3 is TGTGCCAGCATCCAGGGAAGGTTCTATGGCTACACCTTC.

The rearrangement links TRBV6-5 to TRBJ2-1; a possible D gene is TRBD1 (5 bases). Germline V gene lookup returns CDR1 MNHEY and CDR2 SVGAGI. Trimming took 2 bases from V and 7 from J, leaving 12 bases between them. This CDR3 has 14 residues. The CDR3 protein is CASSYGQGTNEQFF. CDR3 nucleotide sequence: TGTGCCAGCAGTTACGGGCAGGGTACAAATGAGCAGTTCTTC.

This clonotype was detected ten times or more. The chain joins TRBV6-6 to TRBJ2-1; weak D call: TRBD1 (6 bases). The CDR3 contains 18 residues. Per germline, CDR1 MNHNY and CDR2 SVGAGI (reference sequence). V was shortened by 0 bases and J by 4 bases, with 19 bases between the two germline ends. CDR3 sequence reads: CASSYSIQLDSPYNEQFF. In DNA form, the CDR3 reads TGTGCCAGCAGTTACTCGATCCAGTTGGACAGCCCGTACAATGAGCAGTTCTTC.